This T cell receptor beta chain emerged from a study of regulatory T cells. Germline assignment: CDR1 LNHDA and CDR2 SQIVND (reference sequence). Trimming took off 3 bases at V and 0 bases at J, with 9 bases between the two ends. This CDR3 has 15 residues. Study-wide results and caveats: Patient CD8+ T cells trended nonsignificantly toward lower Shannon entropy than control CD8+ cells.

Amplification used 52 TRBV primers and 13 TRBJ primers. TCRdb keeps only in-frame clones here, not all; method: immunoSEQ multiplex PCR. Here the sample spans just over 20,000 clones, roughly 93% being singletons. As concerns this clone: The antigen remains unidentified.

Sequenced input: CD8+ T cells sorted from blood. The rearrangement uses TRBV19 and TRBJ2-1, with D perhaps TRBD2 (5 bases). The receptor was derived from a child aged 2 to 9 with CD3G deficiency. In DNA, the CDR3 is TGTGCCAGTAGTATGTCTGGACTCTCCTACAATGAGCAGTTCTTC. This encodes CASSMSGLSYNEQFF.